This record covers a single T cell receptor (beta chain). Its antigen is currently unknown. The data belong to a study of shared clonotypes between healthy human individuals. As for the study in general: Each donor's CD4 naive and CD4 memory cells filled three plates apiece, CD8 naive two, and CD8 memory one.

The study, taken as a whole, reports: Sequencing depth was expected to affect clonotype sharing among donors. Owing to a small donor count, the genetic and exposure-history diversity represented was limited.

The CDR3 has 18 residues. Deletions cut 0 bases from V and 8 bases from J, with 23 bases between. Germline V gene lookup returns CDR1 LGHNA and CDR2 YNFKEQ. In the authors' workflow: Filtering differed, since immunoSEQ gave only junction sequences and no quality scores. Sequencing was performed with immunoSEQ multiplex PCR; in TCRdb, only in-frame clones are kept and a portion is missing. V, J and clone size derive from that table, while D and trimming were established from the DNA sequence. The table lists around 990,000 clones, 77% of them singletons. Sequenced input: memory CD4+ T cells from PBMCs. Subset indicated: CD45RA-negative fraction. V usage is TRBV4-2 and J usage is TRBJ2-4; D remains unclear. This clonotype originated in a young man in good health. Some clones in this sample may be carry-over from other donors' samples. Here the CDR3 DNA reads TGTGCCAGCAGCCAAGAGCTAGGAACTGCAGATAATAGGGACATTCAGTACTTC. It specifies CASSQELGTADNRDIQYF.